This note documents a single T cell receptor (beta chain) sequence. Its matching antigen is unknown. Primers: 60 Vbeta forward and 13 Jbeta reverse. Assay used: immunoSEQ multiplex PCR; TCRdb lists only in-frame clones, some missing. The sample lists around 58,000 clones, approximately 71% occurring once. The record originates from a study of cytomegalovirus exposure and HLA in healthy donors. Regarding the study as a whole: Most subjects had HLA-A and HLA-B alleles reportedly predicted accurately by TCR beta sequences. Productive status was seen about 90% or about 30% of the time for most TCR beta V segments in an earlier analysis.

Material for sequencing was PBMCs. The TCR sequence derives from a man between 35 and 55 years old in good health and CMV-seropositive.

CDR3 loop: CASGFSSGDTEAFF. The CDR3 DNA sequence: TGTGCTAGTGGTTTTTCCTCCGGGGACACTGAAGCTTTCTTT. V gene TRBV12-5 combines with J gene TRBJ1-1; D is unclear. This CDR3 contains 14 residues. From germline, CDR1 is LGHNT and CDR2 FRNRAP. V lost 3 bases, J lost 3 bases, and 11 bases lay in between. Full variable domain (remainder filled in from reference TRBV12-5 and TRBJ1-1): DARVTQTPRHKVTEMGQEVTMRCQPILGHNTVFWYRQTMMQGLELLAYFRNRAPLDDSGMPKDRFSAEMPDATLATLKIQPSEPRDSAVYFCASGFSSGDTEAFFGQGTRLTVV.